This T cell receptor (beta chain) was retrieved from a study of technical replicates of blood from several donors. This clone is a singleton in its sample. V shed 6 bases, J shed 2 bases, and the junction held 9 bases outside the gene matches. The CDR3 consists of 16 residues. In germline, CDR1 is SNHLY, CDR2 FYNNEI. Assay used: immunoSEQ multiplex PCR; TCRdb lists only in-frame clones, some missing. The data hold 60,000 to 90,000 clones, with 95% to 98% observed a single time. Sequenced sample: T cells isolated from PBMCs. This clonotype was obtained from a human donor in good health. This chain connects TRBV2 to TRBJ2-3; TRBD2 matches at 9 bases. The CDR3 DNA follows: TGTGCCAGCAGCGCCTTTAGCGGGGGTGCCACAGATACGCAGTATTTT. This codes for CASSAFSGGATDTQYF.